Listed below are T cell receptor beta chains from one sample, sequenced in a study of neurological immune-mediated disorders. One entry per CDR3 protein results from TCRdb running MiXCR on the 5' RACE reads. The table includes around 55,000 distinct CDR3 sequences, over 3.5% detected once. Material for sequencing was CD4+ T cells from blood. The source of these receptors is a woman between 40 and 55 years old with multiple sclerosis. Both conserved end residues are part of each CDR3. D genes are given only for firm matches. Where a row states a size, it is once, few, many or the class of an expanded clone; other rows omit it.

clone_size d_call j_call v_call cdr3_aa cdr3_nt
NA TRBD1 TRBJ1-1 TRBV19 CASSAVSGQGITEAFF TGTGCCAGTAGTGCGGTGTCGGGACAGGGGATCACTGAAGCTTTCTTT
many TRBD2 TRBJ2-2 TRBV10-3 CAIKAGASVNTGELFF TGTGCCATCAAAGCGGGGGCTAGCGTGAACACCGGGGAGCTGTTTTTT
many TRBD2 TRBJ2-3 TRBV7-9 CASSYRLAGALDTQYF TGTGCCAGCAGCTACCGACTAGCGGGGGCCCTGGATACGCAGTATTTT
many NA TRBJ2-1 TRBV18 CASSPPGGGSYNEQFF TGTGCCAGCTCACCACCCGGAGGGGGCTCCTACAATGAGCAGTTCTTC
many NA TRBJ1-1 TRBV3-1 CASSQAMNTEAFF TGTGCCAGCAGCCAAGCGATGAACACTGAAGCTTTCTTT
many TRBD2 TRBJ2-4 TRBV11-2 CASSPKSGGYLAKNIQYF TGTGCCAGCAGCCCTAAATCCGGGGGGTACCTAGCCAAAAACATTCAGTACTTC
many NA TRBJ1-2 TRBV6-6 CASSYLGDGYTF TGTGCCAGCAGTTATCTGGGAGATGGCTACACCTTC
many TRBD2 TRBJ2-1 TRBV5-1 CASSQTSGGANEQFF TGCGCCAGCAGCCAGACTAGCGGGGGGGCCAATGAGCAGTTCTTC
many TRBD1 TRBJ1-5 TRBV29-1 CSAGTGGDQPQHF TGCAGCGCCGGGACAGGGGGCGACCAGCCCCAGCATTTT
many NA TRBJ1-1 TRBV20-1 CSARELGPGTEAFF TGCAGTGCTAGAGAACTAGGGCCAGGTACTGAAGCTTTCTTT
many NA TRBJ1-3 TRBV20-1 CSARGFYSGNTIYF TGCAGTGCCCGGGGCTTTTACTCTGGAAACACCATATATTTT
many NA TRBJ2-7 TRBV28 CASSFPRDSYEQYF TGTGCCAGCAGTTTCCCGAGAGACTCCTACGAGCAGTACTTC
many NA TRBJ1-2 TRBV6-5 CASSPGDFSGYGYTF TGTGCCAGCAGTCCCGGGGATTTTAGTGGCTATGGCTACACCTTC
many NA TRBJ2-1 TRBV4-2 CASSQLLGRGYNEQFF TGTGCCAGCAGCCAACTACTCGGACGGGGGTACAATGAGCAGTTCTTC
many NA TRBJ1-5 TRBV20-1 CSASRQGNQPQHF TGCAGTGCCTCCCGACAGGGCAATCAGCCCCAGCATTTT
many TRBD2 TRBJ2-1 TRBV29-1 CSVYRREGWGDEQFF TGCAGCGTCTATCGGCGGGAGGGTTGGGGTGATGAGCAGTTCTTC
many NA TRBJ1-5 TRBV6-6 CASSQDGNQPQHF TGTGCCAGCAGTCAAGATGGCAATCAGCCCCAGCATTTT
many NA TRBJ1-1 TRBV19 CASRGRSTEAFF TGTGCCAGTAGAGGACGGAGCACTGAAGCTTTCTTT
many NA TRBJ2-3 TRBV20-1 CSAIDGGLGDTQYF TGCAGTGCCATAGATGGGGGCTTGGGGGATACGCAGTATTTT
many NA TRBJ1-1 TRBV5-1 CASSLVRGSNTEAFF TGCGCCAGCAGCTTGGTCCGGGGTTCGAACACTGAAGCTTTCTTT
many TRBD2 TRBJ2-5 TRBV20-1 CSAAGRAETQYF TGCAGTGCTGCCGGGAGGGCGGAGACCCAGTACTTC
many NA TRBJ1-1 TRBV14 CASSQEGRTLGTEAFF TGTGCCAGCAGCCAAGAAGGAAGGACTCTGGGCACTGAAGCTTTCTTT
many NA TRBJ2-3 TRBV11-3 CASSPGEDTQYF TGTGCCAGCAGCCCAGGTGAAGATACGCAGTATTTT
many NA TRBJ1-2 TRBV6-1 CASSPIGPPYGYTF TGTGCCAGCAGCCCCATCGGACCGCCCTATGGCTACACCTTC
NA NA TRBJ2-3 TRBV5-1 CANSPRTDTDTQYF TGTGCCAACAGCCCCCGGACAGACACAGATACGCAGTATTTT
many NA TRBJ1-6 TRBV3-1 CASSQLERLEGLHSPLHF TGTGCCAGCAGCCAGTTAGAGAGACTTGAAGGGTTACACTCACCCCTCCACTTT
many NA TRBJ2-2 TRBV6-5 CASSWGTGRAGELFF TGTGCCAGCAGTTGGGGGACTGGTCGAGCCGGGGAGCTGTTTTTT
NA NA TRBJ1-2 TRBV5-5 CASSLAASSNYGYTF TGTGCCAGCAGCTTGGCCGCTAGCAGCAACTATGGCTACACCTTC
many NA TRBJ2-3 TRBV6-5 CASSPGTQRTQYF TGTGCCAGCAGCCCCGGGACCCAACGGACGCAGTATTTT
NA TRBD2 TRBJ2-1 TRBV11-3 CASSRTSGAAYNEQFF TGTGCCAGCAGCCGGACTAGCGGGGCTGCCTACAATGAGCAGTTCTTC
many TRBD2 TRBJ2-3 TRBV7-8 CASSLEASGEDTQYF TGTGCCAGCAGCTTAGAGGCTAGCGGGGAGGATACGCAGTATTTT
many NA TRBJ2-3 TRBV5-1 CASSLAASRDTQYF TGCGCCAGCAGCTTGGCGGCTAGCAGAGATACGCAGTATTTT
many NA TRBJ2-3 TRBV15 CATSRGRSGLLGSQYF TGTGCCACCAGCAGAGGACGGAGCGGGCTTCTCGGTTCGCAGTATTTT
many NA TRBJ2-7 TRBV6-5 CASSYFVQGAYEQYF TGTGCCAGCAGTTACTTCGTACAGGGCGCCTACGAGCAGTACTTC
many NA TRBJ2-3 TRBV10-3 CAISDNSIGTQYF TGTGCCATCAGTGATAATAGTATTGGTACGCAGTATTTT
many NA TRBJ1-1 TRBV7-9 CASTWDKNTEAFF TGTGCCAGCACCTGGGACAAGAACACTGAAGCTTTCTTT
many NA TRBJ2-2 TRBV20-1 CSARDHKHGNTGELFF TGCAGTGCTAGAGATCATAAGCATGGGAACACCGGGGAGCTGTTTTTT
many NA TRBJ1-2 TRBV5-1 CASSFQLQGDYGYTF TGCGCCAGCAGCTTTCAGCTACAGGGTGACTATGGCTACACCTTC
many TRBD1 TRBJ2-7 TRBV5-1 CASSSRTGGGAEQYF TGCGCCAGCAGCTCAAGGACAGGGGGAGGCGCCGAGCAGTACTTC
many NA TRBJ2-5 TRBV10-3 CAISESSIETQYF TGTGCCATCAGTGAGAGTAGTATCGAGACCCAGTACTTC